The clone carrying this T cell receptor beta chain has at least ten counts. The antigen is unknown. A primer matching the constant region was used to make TCR beta cDNA from approximately 500 ng of total RNA. Library construction for TCR beta comprised three nested multiplex PCR rounds performed with slightly modified ARM-PCR. Each of the first two PCR rounds ran 9 to 11 cycles with TRBV1-TRBV30 forward and C-beta reverse primers. TCRdb re-called the multiplex PCR reads with MiXCR, one entry per CDR3 protein. The sample comprises just over 300,000 distinct CDR3 sequences, around three fifths of which are singletons, and 15% to 20% rests with the top ten. CDR3 length: 13 residues. Germline values: CDR1 SQVTM, CDR2 ANQGSEA. Trimming took off 7 bases at V and 1 base at J, with 13 bases between the two ends. The entry originates in a study of tumor-infiltrating lymphocytes in primary liver carcinoma. About the study: Treatment of the patients' primary liver carcinoma consisted of surgical resection. Stage T1-T3 N0M0 and a size of roughly 4.2 to 11 cm characterized the tumors.

Study-level results: Tumor-adjacent and tumor-blood pairs displayed less overlap than did pairs of tumor regions.

Out of unsorted whole blood came the blood RNA, and germline DNA was extracted as well. Collected before surgery were roughly 4 milliliters of peripheral blood. The sample was peripheral blood. The rearrangement joins TRBV29-1 to TRBJ2-5; no firm D call. The TCR was taken from a woman in her twenties or thirties with primary liver carcinoma and hepatitis B virus infection. CDR3 nucleotide sequence: TGCAGCGCCAAAGGACCCAGCCAAGAGACCCAGTACTTC. This encodes CSAKGPSQETQYF. Full variable domain (outside the CDR3, taken from reference TRBV29-1 and TRBJ2-5): SAVISQKPSRDICQRGTSLTIQCQVDSQVTMMFWYRQQPGQSLTLIATANQGSEATYESGFVIDKFPISRPNLTFSTLTVSNMSPEDSSIYLCSAKGPSQETQYFGPGTRLLVL.